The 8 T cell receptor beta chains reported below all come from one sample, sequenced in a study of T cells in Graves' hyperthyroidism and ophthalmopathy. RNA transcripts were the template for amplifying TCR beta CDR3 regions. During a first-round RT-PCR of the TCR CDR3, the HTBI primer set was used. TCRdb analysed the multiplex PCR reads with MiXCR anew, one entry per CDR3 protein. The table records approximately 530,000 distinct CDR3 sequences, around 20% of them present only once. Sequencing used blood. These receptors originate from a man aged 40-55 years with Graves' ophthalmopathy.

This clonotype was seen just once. CDR3 DNA: TGTGCCAGCAGTACCTTGCCGGGGGAAAAACTGTTTTTT. This translates into CASSTLPGEKLFF. The chain joins TRBV27 to TRBJ1-4; D gene unclear. Germline CDR1 and CDR2: MNHEY and SMNVEV (reference sequence). Trimming stripped 5 bases from V and 8 bases from J, with 12 bases between. CDR3 length equals 13 residues. Full variable domain (outside the CDR3, taken from reference TRBV27 and TRBJ1-4): EAQVTQNPRYLITVTGKKLTVTCSQNMNHEYMSWYRQDPGLGLRQIYYSMNVEVTDKGDVPEGYKVSRKEKRNFPLILESPSPNQTSLYFCASSTLPGEKLFFGSGTQLSVL.

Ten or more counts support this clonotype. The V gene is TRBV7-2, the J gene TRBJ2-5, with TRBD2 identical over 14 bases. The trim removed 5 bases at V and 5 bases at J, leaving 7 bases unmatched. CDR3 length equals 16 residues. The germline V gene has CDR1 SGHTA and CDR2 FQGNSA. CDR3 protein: CASSVSGLAGVETQYF. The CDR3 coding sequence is TGTGCCAGCAGCGTCTCGGGACTAGCGGGAGTGGAGACCCAGTACTTC.

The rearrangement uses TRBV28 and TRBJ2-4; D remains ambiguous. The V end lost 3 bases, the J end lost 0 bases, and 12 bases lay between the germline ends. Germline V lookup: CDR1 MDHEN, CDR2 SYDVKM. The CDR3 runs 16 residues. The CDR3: CASSFSVNLAKNIQYF. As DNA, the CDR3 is TGTGCCAGCAGTTTTAGTGTTAATCTAGCCAAAAACATTCAGTACTTC.

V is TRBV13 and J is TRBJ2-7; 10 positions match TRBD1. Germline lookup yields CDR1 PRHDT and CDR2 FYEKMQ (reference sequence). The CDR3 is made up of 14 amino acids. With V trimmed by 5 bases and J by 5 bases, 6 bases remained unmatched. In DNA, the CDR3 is TGTGCCAGCAGCCTACCCGGGACAGGGGACGAGCAGTACTTC. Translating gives CASSLPGTGDEQYF. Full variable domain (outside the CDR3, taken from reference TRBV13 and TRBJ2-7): AAGVIQSPRHLIKEKRETATLKCYPIPRHDTVYWYQQGPGQDPQFLISFYEKMQSDKGSIPDRFSAQQFSDYHSELNMSSLELGDSALYFCASSLPGTGDEQYFGPGTRLTVT.

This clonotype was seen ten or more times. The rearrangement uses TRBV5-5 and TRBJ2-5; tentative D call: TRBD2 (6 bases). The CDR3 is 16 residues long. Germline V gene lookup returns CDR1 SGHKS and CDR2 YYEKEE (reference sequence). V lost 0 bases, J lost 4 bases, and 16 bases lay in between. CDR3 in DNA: TGTGCCAGCAGCTTGGTCCCGGGAGCAACGGTAGAGACCCAGTACTTC. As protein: CASSLVPGATVETQYF.

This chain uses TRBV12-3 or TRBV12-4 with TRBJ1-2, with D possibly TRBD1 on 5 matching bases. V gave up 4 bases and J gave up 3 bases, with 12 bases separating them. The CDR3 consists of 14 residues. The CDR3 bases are TGTGCCAGCAGTTCCCAGACAGCCCACTATGGCTACACCTTC. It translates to CASSSQTAHYGYTF.

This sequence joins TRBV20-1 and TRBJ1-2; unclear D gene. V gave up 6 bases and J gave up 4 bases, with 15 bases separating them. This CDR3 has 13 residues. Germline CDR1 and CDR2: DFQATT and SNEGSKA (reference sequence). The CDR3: CSATQVSTYGYTF. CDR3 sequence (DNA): TGCAGTGCCACCCAAGTCAGTACCTATGGCTACACCTTC.

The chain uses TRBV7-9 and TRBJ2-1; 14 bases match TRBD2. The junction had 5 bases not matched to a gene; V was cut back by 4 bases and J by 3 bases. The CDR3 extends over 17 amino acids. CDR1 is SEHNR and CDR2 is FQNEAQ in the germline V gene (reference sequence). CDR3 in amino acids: CASSSGLAGGNYNEQFF. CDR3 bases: TGTGCCAGCAGCTCTGGACTAGCGGGGGGAAACTACAATGAGCAGTTCTTC.